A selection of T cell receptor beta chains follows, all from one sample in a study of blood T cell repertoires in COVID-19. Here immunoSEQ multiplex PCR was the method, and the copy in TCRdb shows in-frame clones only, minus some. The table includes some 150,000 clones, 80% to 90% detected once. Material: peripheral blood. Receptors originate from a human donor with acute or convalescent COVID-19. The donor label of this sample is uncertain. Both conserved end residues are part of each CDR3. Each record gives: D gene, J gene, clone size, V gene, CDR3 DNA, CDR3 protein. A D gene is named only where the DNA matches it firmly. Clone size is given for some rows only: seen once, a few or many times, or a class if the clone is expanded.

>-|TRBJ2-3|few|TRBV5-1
TGCGCCAGCAGCCCGGACAGAGGCACAGATACGCAGTATTTT
CASSPDRGTDTQYF
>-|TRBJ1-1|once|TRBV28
TGTGCCAGCGAGCCCCGGCAGGGCATCCTCGAAGCTTTCTTT
CASEPRQGILEAFF
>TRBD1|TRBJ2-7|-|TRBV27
TGTGCCAGCAGGGGGGGACAGGGGGGTTTCTACGAGCAGTACTTC
CASRGGQGGFYEQYF
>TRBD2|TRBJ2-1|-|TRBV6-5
TGTGCCAGCAGTTATCGAGACGGGGGGAAAAACAATGAGCAGTTCTTC
CASSYRDGGKNNEQFF
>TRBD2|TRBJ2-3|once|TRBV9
TGTGCCAGCAGCGTAGCGGGGGGGCCGGATACGCAGTATTTT
CASSVAGGPDTQYF
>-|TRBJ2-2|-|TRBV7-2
TGTGCCAGCAGCTTAGCAATGGACATTACCGGGGAGCTGTTTTTT
CASSLAMDITGELFF
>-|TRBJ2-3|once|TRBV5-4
TGTGCCAGCAGCTTGGCCTTCGGAGATACGCAGTATTTT
CASSLAFGDTQYF
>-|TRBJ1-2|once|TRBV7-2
TGTGCCAGCAGCTTAGAACACCACTTC
CASSLEHHF
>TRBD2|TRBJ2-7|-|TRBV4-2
TGTGCCAGCAGCCCACGACTCCTAGCGGGGGTACGCTACGAGCAGTACTTC
CASSPRLLAGVRYEQYF
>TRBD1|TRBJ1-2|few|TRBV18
TGTGCCAGCTCACCGGCTGGGACAGGGGAAGGCTACACCTTC
CASSPAGTGEGYTF
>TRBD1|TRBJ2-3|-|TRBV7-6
TGTGCCAGCAGCCACTCACAGGGGCTTCCCACAGATACGCAGTATTTT
CASSHSQGLPTDTQYF
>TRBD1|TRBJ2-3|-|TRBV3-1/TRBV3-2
TGTGCCAGCAGCCCAGCAGGGGGTAGCACAGATACGCAGTATTTT
CASSPAGGSTDTQYF
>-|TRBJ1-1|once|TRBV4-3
TGCGCCAGCAGCCAAGGTAAAGGGTGGGAGACTGAAGCTTTCTTT
CASSQGKGWETEAFF
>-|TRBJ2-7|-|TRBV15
TGTGCCACCAGCCCGCGCCAGCGTTCCTACGAGCAGTACTTC
CATSPRQRSYEQYF
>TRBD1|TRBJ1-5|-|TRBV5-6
TGTGCCAGCAGCTTAAGGGGGCTCCAGGGTGCCCAGCATTTT
CASSLRGLQGAQHF
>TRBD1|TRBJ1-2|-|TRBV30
TGTGCTTCCCTCTGGGACAGCTTCTATGGCTACACCTTC
CASLWDSFYGYTF
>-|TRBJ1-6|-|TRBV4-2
TGTGCCAGCAGCCAAGCGGGGAATGGATCACCCCTCCACTTT
CASSQAGNGSPLHF
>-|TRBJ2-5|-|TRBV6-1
TGTGCCAGCAGTGAAAGGACAGCACAAGAGACCCAGTACTTC
CASSERTAQETQYF
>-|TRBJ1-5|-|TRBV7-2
TGTGCCAGCAGCTTAGGGGTACGGGATAACAATCAGCCCCAGCATTTT
CASSLGVRDNNQPQHF
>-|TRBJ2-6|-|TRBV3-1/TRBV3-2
TGTGCCAGCAGCCTCGGTTCAGCCAACGTCCTGACTTTC
CASSLGSANVLTF
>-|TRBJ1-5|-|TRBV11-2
TGTGCCAGCAGCTCCCAGGATCAGCCCCAGCATTTT
CASSSQDQPQHF
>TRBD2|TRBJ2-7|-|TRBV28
TGTGCCAGCAGCTCTAGCGGGGGGCCCTACTACGAGCAGTACTTC
CASSSSGGPYYEQYF